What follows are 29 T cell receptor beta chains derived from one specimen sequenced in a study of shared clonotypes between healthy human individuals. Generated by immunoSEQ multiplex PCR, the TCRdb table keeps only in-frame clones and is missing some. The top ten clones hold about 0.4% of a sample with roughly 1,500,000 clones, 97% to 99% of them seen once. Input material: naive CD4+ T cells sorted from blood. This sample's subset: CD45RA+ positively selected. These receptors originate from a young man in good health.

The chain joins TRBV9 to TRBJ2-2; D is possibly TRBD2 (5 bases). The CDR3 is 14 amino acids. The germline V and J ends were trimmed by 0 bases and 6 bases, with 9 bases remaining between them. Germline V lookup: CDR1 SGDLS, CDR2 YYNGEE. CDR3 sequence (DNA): TGTGCCAGCAGCGTAGACGGGAAGTCCGGGGAGCTGTTTTTT. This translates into CASSVDGKSGELFF. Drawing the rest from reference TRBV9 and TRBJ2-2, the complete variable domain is DSGVTQTPKHLITATGQRVTLRCSPRSGDLSVYWYQQSLDQGLQFLIQYYNGEERAKGNILERFSAQQFPDLHSELNLSSLELGDSALYFCASSVDGKSGELFFGEGSRLTVL.

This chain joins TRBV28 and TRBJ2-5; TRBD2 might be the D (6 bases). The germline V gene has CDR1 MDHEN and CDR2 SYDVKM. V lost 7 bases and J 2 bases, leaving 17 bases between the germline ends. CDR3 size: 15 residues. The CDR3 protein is CASTNFRDSQETQYF. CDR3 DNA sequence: TGTGCCAGCACAAATTTCCGGGACTCTCAAGAGACCCAGTACTTC.

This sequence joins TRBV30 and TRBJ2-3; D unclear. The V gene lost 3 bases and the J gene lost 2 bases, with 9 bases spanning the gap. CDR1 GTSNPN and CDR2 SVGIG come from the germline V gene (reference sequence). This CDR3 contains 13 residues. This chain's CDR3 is CAWRDTVTDTQYF. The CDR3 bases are TGTGCCTGGAGGGATACAGTCACAGATACGCAGTATTTT.

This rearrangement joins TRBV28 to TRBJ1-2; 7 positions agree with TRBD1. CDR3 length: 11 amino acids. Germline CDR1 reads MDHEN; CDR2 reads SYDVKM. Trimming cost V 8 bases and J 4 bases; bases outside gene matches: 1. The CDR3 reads CASGTAYGYTF. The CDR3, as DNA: TGTGCCAGCGGGACAGCCTATGGCTACACCTTC.

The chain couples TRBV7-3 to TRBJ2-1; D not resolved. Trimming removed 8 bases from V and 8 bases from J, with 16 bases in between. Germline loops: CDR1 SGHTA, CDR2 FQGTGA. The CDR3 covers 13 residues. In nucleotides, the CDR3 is TGTGCCAGCCCGAAGGTAGCTTGGGATGAGCAGTTCTTC. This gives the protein CASPKVAWDEQFF.

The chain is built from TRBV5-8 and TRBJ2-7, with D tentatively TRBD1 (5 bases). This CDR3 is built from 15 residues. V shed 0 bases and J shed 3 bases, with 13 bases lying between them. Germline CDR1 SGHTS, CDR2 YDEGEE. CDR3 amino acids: CASSLAPGLDYEQYF. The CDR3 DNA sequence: TGTGCCAGCAGCTTGGCCCCAGGGCTCGACTACGAGCAGTACTTC.

CDR3 region: CASNKQGRREQYF. In nucleotides, the CDR3 is TGTGCCAGCAACAAACAGGGCCGGAGAGAGCAGTACTTC. The V and J genes are TRBV28 and TRBJ2-7; possible D gene TRBD1, 6 bases. V was clipped by 7 bases and J by 7 bases, with 17 bases between them. CDR3 length: 13 residues. The germline gives CDR1 MDHEN, CDR2 SYDVKM.

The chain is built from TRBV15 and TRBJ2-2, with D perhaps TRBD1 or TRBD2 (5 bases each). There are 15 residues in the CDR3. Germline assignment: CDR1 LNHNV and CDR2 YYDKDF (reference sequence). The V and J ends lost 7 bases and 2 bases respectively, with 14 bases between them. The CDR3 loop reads CATTEAGANTGELFF. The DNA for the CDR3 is TGTGCCACCACCGAGGCCGGGGCCAACACCGGGGAGCTGTTTTTT.

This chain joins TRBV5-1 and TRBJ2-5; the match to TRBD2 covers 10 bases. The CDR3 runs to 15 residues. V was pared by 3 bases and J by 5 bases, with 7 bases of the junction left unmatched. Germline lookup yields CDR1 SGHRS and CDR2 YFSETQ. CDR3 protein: CASSSLAGGGETQYF. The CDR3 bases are TGCGCCAGCAGCTCCTTAGCGGGAGGAGGGGAGACCCAGTACTTC. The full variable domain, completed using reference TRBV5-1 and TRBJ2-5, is KAGVTQTPRYLIKTRGQQVTLSCSPISGHRSVSWYQQTPGQGLQFLFEYFSETQRNKGNFPGRFSGRQFSNSRSEMNVSTLELGDSALYLCASSSLAGGGETQYFGPGTRLLVL.

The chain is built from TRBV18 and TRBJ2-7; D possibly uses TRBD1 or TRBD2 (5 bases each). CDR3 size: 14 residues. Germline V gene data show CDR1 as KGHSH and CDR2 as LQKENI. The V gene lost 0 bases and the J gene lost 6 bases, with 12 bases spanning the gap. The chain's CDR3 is CASSPPGPHPEQYF. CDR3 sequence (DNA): TGTGCCAGCTCACCACCGGGACCGCACCCCGAGCAGTACTTC. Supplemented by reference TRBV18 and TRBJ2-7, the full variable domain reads NAGVMQNPRHLVRRRGQEARLRCSPMKGHSHVYWYRQLPEEGLKFMVYLQKENIIDESGMPKERFSAEFPKEGPSILRIQQVVRGDSAAYFCASSPPGPHPEQYFGPGTRLTVT.

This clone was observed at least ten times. The chain's CDR3 is CASSPLALDTQYF. In DNA, the CDR3 is TGCGCCAGCAGCCCGTTAGCGCTTGATACGCAGTATTTT. J is TRBJ2-3 and V is TRBV4-1, with D possibly being TRBD2 (5 bases). V was trimmed by 4 bases and J by 6 bases, leaving 11 bases between them. CDR3 length equals 13 residues. Germline values: CDR1 MGHRA, CDR2 YSYEKL.

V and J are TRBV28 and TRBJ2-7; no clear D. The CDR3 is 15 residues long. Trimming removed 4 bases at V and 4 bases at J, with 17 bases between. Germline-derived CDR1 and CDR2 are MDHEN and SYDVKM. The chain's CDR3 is CASSSGPGSPYEQYF. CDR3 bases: TGTGCCAGCAGTTCGGGCCCGGGCTCCCCTTACGAGCAGTACTTC.

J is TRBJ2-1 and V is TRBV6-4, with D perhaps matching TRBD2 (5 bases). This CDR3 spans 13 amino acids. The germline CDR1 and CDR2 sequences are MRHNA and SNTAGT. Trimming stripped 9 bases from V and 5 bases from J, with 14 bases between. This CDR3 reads CARPRGENNEQFF. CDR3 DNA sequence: TGTGCCAGGCCCCGGGGAGAGAACAATGAGCAGTTCTTC.

CDR3: CASSLRTSGPYEQYF. The CDR3 bases are TGTGCCAGCAGCTTAAGGACTAGCGGCCCCTACGAGCAGTACTTC. V and J are TRBV7-2 and TRBJ2-7, with 10 nucleotides matching TRBD2. This CDR3 has 15 residues. V trimming: 2 bases; J trimming: 2 bases; junction bases outside the gene matches: 3. Germline CDR1 and CDR2: SGHTA and FQGNSA.

The CDR3 loop reads CASSLRTGGIGNQPQHF. In DNA form, the CDR3 reads TGTGCCAGTAGTCTCCGGACAGGGGGTATCGGCAATCAGCCCCAGCATTTT. The rearrangement uses TRBV19 and TRBJ1-5; 10 nucleotides agree with TRBD1. V lost 5 bases, J lost 2 bases, and 9 bases stayed unmatched. CDR1 LNHDA and CDR2 SQIVND come from the germline V gene (reference sequence). CDR3 length equals 17 residues.

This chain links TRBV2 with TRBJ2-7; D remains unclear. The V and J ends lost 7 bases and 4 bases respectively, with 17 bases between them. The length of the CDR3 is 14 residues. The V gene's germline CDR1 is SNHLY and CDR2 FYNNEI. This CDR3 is CASNSKGARYEQYF. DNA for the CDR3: TGTGCCAGCAACTCAAAAGGCGCCCGGTACGAGCAGTACTTC.

CDR3 in amino acids: CASSFNTERGATNEKLFF. As DNA, the CDR3 is TGCGCCAGCAGCTTCAACACAGAAAGAGGTGCAACTAATGAAAAACTGTTTTTT. The rearrangement uses TRBV5-1 and TRBJ1-4; D is uncertain. V was pared by 2 bases and J by 0 bases, with 17 bases between. Germline V gene lookup returns CDR1 SGHRS and CDR2 YFSETQ. The CDR3 covers 18 residues.

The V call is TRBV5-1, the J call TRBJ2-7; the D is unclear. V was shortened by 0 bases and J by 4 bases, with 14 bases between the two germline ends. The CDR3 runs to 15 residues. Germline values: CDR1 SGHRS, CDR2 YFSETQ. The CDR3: CASSLAGKSTYEQYF. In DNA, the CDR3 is TGCGCCAGCAGCTTGGCCGGTAAGAGTACGTACGAGCAGTACTTC.

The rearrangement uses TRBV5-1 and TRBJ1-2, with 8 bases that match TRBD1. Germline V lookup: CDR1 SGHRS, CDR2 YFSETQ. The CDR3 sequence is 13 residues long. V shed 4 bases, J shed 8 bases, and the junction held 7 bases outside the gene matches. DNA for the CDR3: TGCGCCAGCAGCCCGGACAGGGCCAGAGGCTACACCTTC. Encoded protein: CASSPDRARGYTF.

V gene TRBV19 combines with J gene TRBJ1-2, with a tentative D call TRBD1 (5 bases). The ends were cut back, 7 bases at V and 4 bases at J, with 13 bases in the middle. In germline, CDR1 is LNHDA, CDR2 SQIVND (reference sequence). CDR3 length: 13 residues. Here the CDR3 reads CASTPQGIYGYTF. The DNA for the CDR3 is TGTGCCAGTACCCCCCAGGGAATCTATGGCTACACCTTC.

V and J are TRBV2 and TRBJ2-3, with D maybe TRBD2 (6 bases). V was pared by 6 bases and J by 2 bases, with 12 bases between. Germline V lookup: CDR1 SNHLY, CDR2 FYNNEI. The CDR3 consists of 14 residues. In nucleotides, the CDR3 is TGTGCCAGCAGCATTAGCGGATACACAGATACGCAGTATTTT. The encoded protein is CASSISGYTDTQYF.

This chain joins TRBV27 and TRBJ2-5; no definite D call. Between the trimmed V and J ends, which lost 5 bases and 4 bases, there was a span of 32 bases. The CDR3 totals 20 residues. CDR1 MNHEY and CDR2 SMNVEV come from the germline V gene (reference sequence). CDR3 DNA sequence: TGTGCCAGCAGTACCTTATTTGGGCTGCTTGGCAGTCATATCCGAGAGACCCAGTACTTC. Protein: CASSTLFGLLGSHIRETQYF.

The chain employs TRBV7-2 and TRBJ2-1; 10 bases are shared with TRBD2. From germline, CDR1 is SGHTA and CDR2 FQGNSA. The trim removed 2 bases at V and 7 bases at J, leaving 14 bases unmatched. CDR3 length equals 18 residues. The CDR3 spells CASSLSRVVASGSNEQFF. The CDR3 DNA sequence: TGTGCCAGCAGCTTAAGTCGAGTTGTGGCTAGCGGGAGTAATGAGCAGTTCTTC.

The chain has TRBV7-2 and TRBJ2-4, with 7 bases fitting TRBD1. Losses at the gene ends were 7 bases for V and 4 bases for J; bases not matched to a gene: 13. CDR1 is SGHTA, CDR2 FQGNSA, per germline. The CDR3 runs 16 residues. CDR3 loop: CASTRSIKTGKNIQYF. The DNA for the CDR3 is TGTGCCAGCACCCGTTCAATTAAGACAGGGAAAAACATTCAGTACTTC.

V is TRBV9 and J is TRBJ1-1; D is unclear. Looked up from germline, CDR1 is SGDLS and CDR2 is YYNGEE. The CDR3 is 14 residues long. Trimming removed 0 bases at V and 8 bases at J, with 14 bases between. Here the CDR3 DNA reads TGTGCCAGCAGCGTAGGTCCACACGGAGCCGAAGCTTTCTTT. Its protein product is CASSVGPHGAEAFF.

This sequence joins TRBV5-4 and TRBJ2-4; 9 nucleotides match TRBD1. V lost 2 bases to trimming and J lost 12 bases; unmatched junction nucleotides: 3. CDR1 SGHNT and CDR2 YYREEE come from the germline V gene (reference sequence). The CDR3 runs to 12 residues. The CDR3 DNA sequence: TGTGCCAGCAGCTTTGGACAGGGGACTCAGTACTTC. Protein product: CASSFGQGTQYF.

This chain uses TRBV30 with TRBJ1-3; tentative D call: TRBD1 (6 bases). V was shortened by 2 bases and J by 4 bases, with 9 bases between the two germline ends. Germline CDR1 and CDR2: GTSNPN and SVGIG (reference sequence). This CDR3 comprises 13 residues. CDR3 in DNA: TGTGCCTGGAGTACAGGGTCGGGAAACACCATATATTTT. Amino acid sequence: CAWSTGSGNTIYF.

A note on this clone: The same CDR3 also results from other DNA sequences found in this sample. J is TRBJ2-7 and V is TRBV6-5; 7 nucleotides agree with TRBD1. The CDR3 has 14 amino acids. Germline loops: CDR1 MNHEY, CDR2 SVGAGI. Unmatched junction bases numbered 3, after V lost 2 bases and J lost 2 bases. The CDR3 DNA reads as TGTGCCAGCAGTTACCTCGGACAGGCCTACGAGCAGTACTTC. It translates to CASSYLGQAYEQYF.

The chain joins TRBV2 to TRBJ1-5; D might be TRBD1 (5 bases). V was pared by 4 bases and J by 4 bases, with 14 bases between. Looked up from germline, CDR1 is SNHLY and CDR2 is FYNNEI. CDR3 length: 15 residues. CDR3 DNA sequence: TGTGCCAGCAGTGGGCCACGGGGGGTGAATCAGCCCCAGCATTTT. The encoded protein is CASSGPRGVNQPQHF.